Described below is a single TCR beta chain sequence and its context. V gave up 5 bases and J gave up 3 bases, with 24 bases separating them. In germline, CDR1 is SGHDT, CDR2 YYEEEE. The CDR3 length is 17 residues. These data are taken from a study of technical replicates of blood from a few donors. Libraries were prepared by immunoSEQ multiplex PCR; TCRdb keeps only in-frame clonotypes and omits some of them. Here the sample spans 85,000 to 100,000 clones, 94% being singletons. The chain uses TRBV5-6 and TRBJ2-7; D might be TRBD1 (6 bases). Sequenced sample: T cells isolated from PBMCs. The sequence came from a human donor in good health. The CDR3 is CASSLYQEQGIVYEQYF. In DNA form, the CDR3 reads TGTGCCAGCAGTCTTTACCAGGAACAGGGAATCGTCTACGAGCAGTACTTC. Using reference TRBV5-6 and TRBJ2-7 for the parts outside the CDR3, the full variable domain is DAGVTQSPTHLIKTRGQQVTLRCSPKSGHDTVSWYQQALGQGPQFIFQYYEEEERQRGNFPDRFSGHQFPNYSSELNVNALLLGDSALYLCASSLYQEQGIVYEQYFGPGTRLTVT.